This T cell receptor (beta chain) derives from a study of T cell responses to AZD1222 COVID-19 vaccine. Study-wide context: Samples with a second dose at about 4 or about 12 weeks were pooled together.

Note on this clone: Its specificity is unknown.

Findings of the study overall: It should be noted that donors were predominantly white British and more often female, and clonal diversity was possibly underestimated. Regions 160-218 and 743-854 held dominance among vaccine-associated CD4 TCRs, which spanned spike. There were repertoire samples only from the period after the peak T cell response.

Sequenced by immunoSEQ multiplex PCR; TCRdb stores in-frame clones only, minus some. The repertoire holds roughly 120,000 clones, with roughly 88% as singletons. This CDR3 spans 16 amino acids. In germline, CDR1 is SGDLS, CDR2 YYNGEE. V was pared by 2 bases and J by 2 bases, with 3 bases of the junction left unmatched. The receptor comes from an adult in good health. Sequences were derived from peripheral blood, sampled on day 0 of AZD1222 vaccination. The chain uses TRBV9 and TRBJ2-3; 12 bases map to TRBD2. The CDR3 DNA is TGTGCCAGCAGCGTCGGACTAGCGGGAACCACAGATACGCAGTATTTT. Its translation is CASSVGLAGTTDTQYF.